The subject of this entry is one T cell receptor (beta chain). The antigen remains undetermined. Possible read error: a much larger clone is one base away. These data come from a study of metastatic and nonmetastatic thyroid tumors. Treatment of any kind had been given to no patient before thyroid surgery. Authors' processing steps: Researchers built a distant-metastasis classifier for papillary thyroid cancer that drew on CDR3 differences across clinicopathological groups. TCRdb re-analyzed the PCR reads through MiXCR. These V and J calls originate from TCRdb's pipeline instead of the authors' own analysis. Among over 30,000 clones listed, around 18% were seen once. Notes on the study in general: A significant increase in TCR beta diversity was reportedly seen in malignant thyroid tumors relative to benign nodules, in blood and tumor.

Material for sequencing was tumor tissue. This clonotype was obtained from a female donor with papillary thyroid cancer or a benign thyroid nodule (not recorded which). Some clones in this sample may be carry-over from other donors' samples.

CDR3 nucleotides: TGTGCCATCAGCCAAGGGGTCAGGTCCTACGAGCAGTACTTC. It codes for CAISQGVRSYEQYF. This chain uses TRBV14 with TRBJ2-7; D is possibly TRBD1 (5 bases). This CDR3 region has 14 residues. Germline CDR1 and CDR2: SGHDN and FVKESK. The full variable domain, with the rest looked up from reference TRBV14 and TRBJ2-7, is EAGVTQFPSHSVIEKGQTVTLRCDPISGHDNLYWYRRVMGKEIKFLLHFVKESKQDESGMPNNRFLAERTGGTYSTLKVQPAELEDSGVYFCAISQGVRSYEQYFGPGTRLTVT.